These 27 T cell receptor beta chains share one sample of origin, sequenced in a study of cytomegalovirus exposure and HLA in healthy donors. The PCR used 60 Vbeta and 13 Jbeta primers. The protocol was immunoSEQ multiplex PCR, while the TCRdb copy is restricted to in-frame clones and leaves out a portion. The sample yields some 120,000 clones, 65% to 80% seen once. Sequenced material: PBMCs. All receptors derive from a human donor in good health.

V gene TRBV13 combines with J gene TRBJ2-7; 10 bases fit TRBD1. CDR1 is PRHDT and CDR2 is FYEKMQ in the germline V gene (reference sequence). The J segment lost 4 bases and the V segment lost 4 bases, leaving 7 bases of the junction unmatched. This CDR3 spans 15 amino acids. The CDR3 loop is CASSWGGQGFYEQYF. The CDR3, as DNA: TGTGCCAGCAGCTGGGGGGGACAGGGGTTTTACGAGCAGTACTTC.

The rearrangement joins TRBV28 to TRBJ2-7; D possibly corresponds to TRBD1 (5 bases). This CDR3 has 14 amino acids. Germline-derived CDR1 and CDR2 are MDHEN and SYDVKM. Between the trimmed V and J ends, which lost 2 bases and 5 bases, there was a span of 13 bases. The CDR3 sequence is CASSLDWTNHEQYF. Written as DNA, the CDR3 is TGTGCCAGCAGTTTAGATTGGACAAACCACGAGCAGTACTTC.

This clone occurred a few times. The chain employs TRBV5-1 and TRBJ2-7; a possible D gene is TRBD1 (7 bases). This CDR3 is 13 amino acids long. Trimming cost V 4 bases and J 4 bases, with 12 bases left between them. Germline V lookup: CDR1 SGHRS, CDR2 YFSETQ. This CDR3 is CASSQGDSYEQYF. The CDR3 DNA reads TGCGCCAGCAGCCAGGGGGACTCATACGAGCAGTACTTC.

This chain connects TRBV12-2 to TRBJ1-2; TRBD1 is the table's D call and was not checked against the DNA. TRBV12-2 is noted as a pseudogene. The CDR3 sequence is 22 residues long. CDR3 coding DNA: TGTGCAAGTCGCTTACCCCCCCTAAACTTACCTAGGTACATACAGGGACACTATGGCTACACCTTC. This codes for CASRLPPLNLPRYIQGHYGYTF.

The chain recombines TRBV27 with TRBJ1-2, with a possible D match to TRBD1 (6 bases). The CDR3 sequence is 12 residues long. Between the trimmed V and J ends, which lost 5 bases and 8 bases, there was a span of 12 bases. From germline, CDR1 is MNHEY and CDR2 SMNVEV (reference sequence). The CDR3, as DNA: TGTGCCAGCAGTATAGGGGGTGACGGCTACACCTTC. It encodes CASSIGGDGYTF.

The chain joins TRBV4-1 to TRBJ1-4; tentatively, D is TRBD1 (5 bases). Germline V gene data show CDR1 as MGHRA and CDR2 as YSYEKL. Trimming pared 2 bases from V and 8 bases from J, leaving 12 bases between. This CDR3 region has 14 residues. DNA of the CDR3: TGCGCCAGCAGCCAACTTCCCCGGGGGGAAAAACTGTTTTTT. Its translation: CASSQLPRGEKLFF.

Comments on this clone: Other DNA sequences of this sample code for an identical CDR3. The chain couples TRBV6-5 to TRBJ1-1; maybe TRBD1 (5 bases). There are 13 residues in the CDR3. Germline V lookup: CDR1 MNHEY, CDR2 SVGAGI. The V gene lost 6 bases and the J gene lost 11 bases, with 19 bases spanning the gap. The CDR3 DNA is TGTGCCAGCAGCCGAAGGGTTCAGGGTGGTGCTTTCTTT. It translates to CASSRRVQGGAFF.

This clone came up a few times. V and J are TRBV7-9 and TRBJ2-7; D may be TRBD1 (7 bases). This CDR3 has 14 residues. Trimming shortened V by 6 bases and J by 2 bases, and 14 bases separated the two germline ends. The germline gives CDR1 SEHNR, CDR2 FQNEAQ (reference sequence). In nucleotides, the CDR3 is TGTGCCAGCAGGGAGGGGGCTTCGCCCTACGAGCAGTACTTC. This translates into CASREGASPYEQYF.

The chain combines TRBV4-1 with TRBJ1-1; TRBD1 is a possible D gene (5 bases). V was pared by 4 bases and J by 1 base, with 7 bases between. The CDR3 runs 13 residues. CDR1 is MGHRA and CDR2 is YSYEKL in the germline V gene. This CDR3 is CASSPRANTEAFF. The CDR3 region has the DNA TGCGCCAGCAGCCCCAGGGCGAACACTGAAGCTTTCTTT.

V gene TRBV6-5 combines with J gene TRBJ2-1; maybe TRBD1 (6 bases). This CDR3 contains 15 residues. The germline V gene has CDR1 MNHEY and CDR2 SVGAGI. V was clipped by 2 bases and J by 3 bases, with 11 bases between them. The CDR3 loop is CASSYDRLYYNEQFF. CDR3 DNA sequence: TGTGCCAGCAGTTACGACAGGCTATACTACAATGAGCAGTTCTTC.

The chain has TRBV2 and TRBJ2-3; D might be TRBD2 (5 bases). This CDR3 comprises 15 residues. With 4 bases removed from V and 0 bases from J, the gap between germline ends came to 11 bases. Germline V gene lookup returns CDR1 SNHLY and CDR2 FYNNEI. The CDR3 protein is CASSGEADSTDTQYF. In DNA, the CDR3 is TGTGCCAGCAGTGGAGAAGCGGATAGCACAGATACGCAGTATTTT.

The V call is TRBV7-9, the J call TRBJ1-1; D perhaps matches TRBD1 (5 bases). Germline V CDR1 and CDR2: SEHNR, FQNEAQ (reference sequence). The CDR3 extends over 15 amino acids. The ends were cut back, 6 bases at V and 8 bases at J, with 22 bases in the middle. The CDR3 spells CASRPARAGLREAFF. For the CDR3, the DNA is TGTGCCAGCAGGCCTGCCAGGGCTGGGTTGCGGGAAGCTTTCTTT.

This chain uses TRBV5-1 with TRBJ2-1; tentative D call: TRBD2 (5 bases). Trimming took 0 bases from V and 0 from J, leaving 10 bases between them. This CDR3 has 16 residues. CDR1 SGHRS and CDR2 YFSETQ come from the germline V gene. The CDR3 protein is CASSLGAGSSYNEQFF. The CDR3 DNA is TGCGCCAGCAGCTTGGGCGCGGGTAGCTCCTACAATGAGCAGTTCTTC.

This clone was counted between two and nine times. The chain combines TRBV6-1 with TRBJ1-6, with a weak D call TRBD1 (6 bases). This CDR3 contains 12 residues. Germline-derived CDR1 and CDR2 are MNHNS and SASEGT. Trimming took off 10 bases at V and 13 bases at J, with 17 bases between the two ends. The CDR3: CAIETGLSPLHF. The CDR3 DNA reads as TGTGCCATCGAAACAGGGTTGTCGCCCCTCCACTTT.

In regard to this clone: The junction differs from germline at one of its ends, possibly a read error. The chain recombines TRBV6-5 with TRBJ1-1; D possibly corresponds to TRBD1 (5 bases). The CDR3 consists of 14 residues. Looked up from germline, CDR1 is MNHEY and CDR2 is SVGAGI. CDR3 bases: TGTGCCAGCAGTACCTCGACAGTGAACACTGGAGCTTTCTTT. It specifies CASSTSTVNTGAFF.

The CDR3 sequence is CASSSLNEQFF. CDR3 nucleotides: TGTGCCAGCAGTTCGTTGAATGAGCAGTTCTTC. The chain joins TRBV6-5 to TRBJ2-1; D is undetermined. This CDR3 contains 11 residues. Germline V gene data show CDR1 as MNHEY and CDR2 as SVGAGI. Trimming took 4 bases from V and 7 from J, leaving 5 bases between them.

Turning to this clone: One end of the junction fails to match germline, which may point to a read error. The chain employs TRBV13 and TRBJ1-5; D is unclear. Germline V gene sequence: CDR1 PRHDT, CDR2 FYEKMQ (reference sequence). This CDR3 has 12 amino acids. The CDR3 sequence is CASSWANQPRHF. In DNA form, the CDR3 reads TGTGCCAGCAGCTGGGCTAATCAGCCCCGGCATTTT.

The chain uses TRBV4-1 and TRBJ1-1; 9 nucleotides match TRBD1. Germline-derived CDR1 and CDR2 are MGHRA and YSYEKL. The CDR3 is made up of 14 amino acids. The junction had 4 bases not matched to a gene; V was cut back by 4 bases and J by 4 bases. The CDR3 here is CASSRGQGSTEAFF. DNA of the CDR3: TGCGCCAGCAGCCGAGGACAGGGGAGCACTGAAGCTTTCTTT.

On this clone: This sample also contains other DNA sequences that code for the same CDR3. This chain links TRBV4-2 with TRBJ2-3; 14 positions agree with TRBD2. Germline V gene lookup returns CDR1 LGHNA and CDR2 YNFKEQ. V gave up 5 bases and J gave up 5 bases; unmatched junction bases: 9. CDR3 size: 17 residues. CDR3 DNA: TGTGCCAGCAGCAAGAAGACTAGCGGGGGGGCGATAGATACGCAGTATTTT. Amino acids: CASSKKTSGGAIDTQYF.

V and J are TRBV7-9 and TRBJ2-1; 8 nucleotides match TRBD2. CDR3 length equals 16 residues. Trimming at V came to 4 bases and at J to 0 bases, leaving 5 bases not matched to a gene. The germline V gene encodes CDR1 SEHNR and CDR2 FQNEAQ (reference sequence). DNA for the CDR3: TGTGCCAGCAGCTCCAACCGGGGGGGCTCCTACAATGAGCAGTTCTTC. This translates into CASSSNRGGSYNEQFF. The full variable domain, with the rest looked up from reference TRBV7-9 and TRBJ2-1, is DTGVSQNPRHKITKRGQNVTFRCDPISEHNRLYWYRQTLGQGPEFLTYFQNEAQLEKSRLLSDRFSAERPKGSFSTLEIQRTEQGDSAMYLCASSSNRGGSYNEQFFGPGTRLTVL.

The genes are TRBV5-1 and TRBJ1-6; 7 bases match TRBD1. Trimming cost V 4 bases and J 10 bases; bases outside gene matches: 8. Looked up from germline, CDR1 is SGHRS and CDR2 is YFSETQ. The CDR3 is made up of 14 amino acids. The CDR3 loop reads CASSREGAYSPLHF. Written as DNA, the CDR3 is TGCGCCAGCAGCCGGGAGGGGGCCTACTCACCCCTCCACTTT. Using reference TRBV5-1 and TRBJ1-6 for the parts outside the CDR3, the full variable domain is KAGVTQTPRYLIKTRGQQVTLSCSPISGHRSVSWYQQTPGQGLQFLFEYFSETQRNKGNFPGRFSGRQFSNSRSEMNVSTLELGDSALYLCASSREGAYSPLHFGNGTRLTVT.

This rearrangement joins TRBV7-9 to TRBJ1-1; D perhaps matches TRBD1 (6 bases). The CDR3 loop spans 16 amino acids. The V end was cut by 3 bases, the J end by 2 bases, with 16 bases between. The V gene's germline CDR1 is SEHNR and CDR2 FQNEAQ (reference sequence). The CDR3 DNA is TGTGCCAGCAGCTTCGGCCCCTCAGGGGACAACACTGAAGCTTTCTTT. Translation gives CASSFGPSGDNTEAFF.

The chain is built from TRBV10-3 and TRBJ2-4; D is perhaps TRBD1 (6 bases). This CDR3 has 16 amino acids. The germline V gene encodes CDR1 ENHRY and CDR2 SYGVKD. V was cut by 3 bases and J by 0 bases, with 12 bases left in between. CDR3 nucleotides: TGTGCCATCAGTGACCCGGACAGCCAAGCCAAAAACATTCAGTACTTC. Encoded protein: CAISDPDSQAKNIQYF.

V gene TRBV4-3 combines with J gene TRBJ1-2; TRBD1 matches at 8 bases. From germline, CDR1 is LGHNA and CDR2 YSLEER. J was trimmed by 8 bases and V by 1 base; bases with no gene match: 3. The CDR3 is 13 residues long. CDR3 coding DNA: TGCGCCAGCAGCCAAGTCAGGGGGCCCGGCTACACCTTC. Protein: CASSQVRGPGYTF.

The V call is TRBV5-4, the J call TRBJ2-1; TRBD1 might be the D (5 bases). The germline CDR1 and CDR2 sequences are SGHNT and YYREEE (reference sequence). Trimming took 5 bases from V and 2 from J, leaving 20 bases between them. The CDR3 runs to 17 residues. CDR3 amino acids: CASSSEGALVPYNEQFF. CDR3 coding DNA: TGTGCCAGCAGTAGTGAAGGGGCCCTTGTCCCCTACAATGAGCAGTTCTTC.

This chain connects TRBV6-6 to TRBJ1-5; TRBD1 matches 10 bases. This CDR3 comprises 16 residues. V gave up 5 bases and J gave up 5 bases; unmatched junction bases: 9. Germline-derived CDR1 and CDR2 are MNHNY and SVGAGI (reference sequence). CDR3 in DNA: TGTGCCAGCAGTGCCGGGACAGGGGTGTTTCATCAGCCCCAGCATTTT. The encoded protein is CASSAGTGVFHQPQHF.

J is TRBJ2-5 and V is TRBV4-1; no reliable D call. Germline lookup yields CDR1 MGHRA and CDR2 YSYEKL. The CDR3 sequence is 11 residues long. V shed 1 base and J shed 7 bases, with 4 bases lying between them. The CDR3 here is CASSQGRTQYF. The CDR3 DNA reads TGCGCCAGCAGCCAAGGTCGGACCCAGTACTTC.